These T cell receptor beta chains were read from a single sample in a study of blood T cell repertoires in COVID-19. The data were produced by immunoSEQ multiplex PCR, yet TCRdb's version contains in-frame clones alone and is incomplete. The sample includes around 89,000 clones, about three quarters of them seen just once. Sequenced input: peripheral blood. The receptors were gathered from a woman aged 80 or over with acute or convalescent COVID-19. CDR3s include the opening cysteine and the closing phenylalanine or tryptophan. The D gene is left open where the match is weak. Clone sizes are given selectively: once, few, many, or a class where the clone is expanded.

j_gene | abundance | d_gene | v_gene | CDR3aa | CDR3nt
TRBJ1-1 | - | TRBD1 | TRBV7-2 | CASSFSGGNTEAFF | TGTGCCAGCAGCTTTTCAGGGGGGAACACTGAAGCTTTCTTT
TRBJ2-7 | - | TRBD1 | TRBV7-8 | CASSQNRGSYEQYF | TGTGCCAGCAGCCAGAACAGGGGATCGTACGAGCAGTACTTC
TRBJ2-1 | few | - | TRBV15 | CATSQDLKVSQFF | TGTGCCACCAGCCAGGATTTGAAGGTGTCCCAGTTCTTC
TRBJ2-4 | - | TRBD1 | TRBV10-3 | CAISGQGALEF | TGTGCCATCAGTGGACAGGGAGCCTTGGAATTC
TRBJ1-1 | - | - | TRBV7-9 | CASSSQRALQGVMAFF | TGTGCCAGCAGCTCCCAAAGGGCCTTACAGGGTGTGATGGCTTTCTTT
TRBJ1-1 | - | TRBD1 | TRBV2 | CASSRQGVTEAFF | TGTGCCAGCAGTCGACAGGGAGTGACTGAAGCTTTCTTT
TRBJ2-5 | - | - | TRBV5-1 | CASSTAGPGGETQYF | TGCGCCAGCAGCACGGCGGGGCCTGGGGGGGAGACCCAGTACTTC
TRBJ1-2 | - | - | TRBV29-1 | CSADSYNYGYTF | TGCAGCGCGGACAGTTATAACTATGGCTACACCTTC
TRBJ1-3 | - | TRBD1 | TRBV13 | CASSLGTGGTSGNTIYF | TGTGCCAGCAGCTTAGGAACAGGGGGAACCTCTGGAAACACCATATATTTT
TRBJ1-1 | - | - | TRBV9 | CASSVAGVEIAGEAFF | TGTGCCAGCAGCGTAGCGGGGGTCGAGATTGCGGGTGAAGCTTTCTTT
TRBJ2-7 | - | - | TRBV7-8 | CASSPSRGYYEQYF | TGTGCCAGCAGCCCGTCCAGAGGGTACTACGAGCAGTACTTC
TRBJ2-2 | - | TRBD2 | TRBV19 | CASSIPPTSGVGELFF | TGTGCCAGTAGTATCCCCCCAACTAGCGGGGTCGGGGAGCTGTTTTTT
TRBJ1-1 | - | - | TRBV3-1/TRBV3-2 | CASSQRGADNRKAFF | TGTGCCAGCAGCCAAAGGGGCGCGGATAATCGAAAAGCTTTCTTT
TRBJ2-7 | - | - | TRBV7-2 | CASSFSRGGEQYF | TGTGCCAGCAGCTTTAGTAGGGGCGGCGAGCAGTACTTC
TRBJ1-6 | few | - | TRBV18 | CASSPKGLRGESPLHF | TGTGCCAGCTCACCAAAGGGGTTGAGAGGAGAGTCACCCCTCCACTTT
TRBJ1-1 | - | - | TRBV4-1 | CASSHGEGMNTEAFF | TGCGCCAGCAGCCACGGGGAGGGGATGAACACTGAAGCTTTCTTT